Below, one T cell receptor beta chain is given with its context. The source of the sample is a study of CD8 T cells in Susac syndrome. This CDR3 comprises 16 residues. The V gene's germline CDR1 is LGHNA and CDR2 YNFKEQ. V was shortened by 0 bases and J by 7 bases, with 16 bases between the two germline ends. The authors reverse transcribed roughly 0.5 to 1 ug RNA with random hexamers. TCRdb re-analysed the immunoSEQ multiplex PCR reads in MiXCR, keeping a single row per CDR3 protein. This table holds about 240,000 distinct CDR3 sequences, about 95% found once. What was sequenced was CD4+ T cells from PBMCs. V is TRBV4-2 and J is TRBJ1-5; no clear D gene. This TCR was sampled from a human donor with Susac syndrome. CDR3 region: CASSQDRGSAGQPQHF. CDR3 sequence (DNA): TGTGCCAGCAGCCAAGACCGGGGATCGGCAGGACAGCCCCAGCATTTT.